The T cell receptor beta chain under discussion was sequenced for a study of neurological immune-mediated disorders (dated by TCRdb to about 2019). The study in broad terms: Of the roughly 34 multiple sclerosis patients, about 30 had relapsing-remitting MS and 3 had secondary progressive MS. Longitudinal samples, technical triplicates and paired sorted CD4+ and CD8+ T-cell subsets, alongside PBMC samples, were included among the roughly 100 TCR-beta libraries. The cohort comprised 68 subjects: some 15 HAM/TSP patients, around 34 multiple sclerosis patients and approximately 20 healthy controls. The study compared peripheral blood TCR-beta repertoires of HTLV-I-associated myelopathy (HAM/TSP) patients, multiple sclerosis patients and healthy controls using UMI-based sequencing. Here is what the overall study found, with its caveats: Phylogenetic analysis grouped repertoires from 18 of 34 MS patients into a cluster of related CDR3 sequences, suggesting a possible repertoire-level signature. Across subjects, expanded clones never shared an identical CDR3 amino acid sequence, which suggests that the TCR-beta repertoires in every group were private. The MS cluster showed no association with clinical or MRI features, and the authors stated that larger cohorts are needed. TCR clonal expansion was highest in HAM/TSP patients and lowest in MS patients, with MS patients falling below even healthy controls.

Worth noting for this clonotype: Its antigen target is currently unknown. No base quality values were provided; no much bigger clone lies one nucleotide off.

To synthesize cDNA, template-switch 5'RACE was performed with a primer carrying a 10-nucleotide random unique molecular identifier so that each TCR transcript was tagged. Over 200 million TCR-beta sequences, covering 15-18 subjects, were produced in each sequencing run. Total RNA was extracted with the RNeasy kit. TCR-beta VDJ regions were amplified with primers for the TCR constant region and the 5'RACE anchor, using the KAPA Real-time Library Amplification kit. Sample indexes and Illumina adaptors were added in a first PCR, after which library yield was increased in a second PCR. After purification with Ampure beads, the TCR product of roughly 650 bp was size-selected on a 2% E-gel SizeSelection system. Library quality was checked on a Bioanalyzer, concentration was measured with Qubit, and libraries were quantified with the Kapa Library Quantification kit before pooling. Libraries were sequenced paired-end 2 x 150 bp on an Illumina HiSeq 2500. To increase sequence diversity, roughly 24-32% phiX was spiked into each library pool. The published analysis was carried out like this. Quality-filtered reads were processed with the UMI-based MiGEC pipeline, which removed over 75% of raw TCR sequences during error correction. IMGT germline references were used for alignment of VDJ genes, and clonotypes were defined by a unique CDR3 amino acid sequence together with V-J genes. Clonal expansion, Shannon diversity and CDR3 relatedness (CalcPairwiseDistances, ClusterSamples) were evaluated with VDJtools, and phylogenetic trees were built with CLCbio workbench. Clones with at least 8 unique UMIs were defined as expanded, with this threshold being based on coefficient-of-variation modelling across technical triplicates. The public reads were reprocessed in TCRdb via fastp at Q25 and MiXCR, keeping in-frame beta chains. Entries that share a CDR3 protein sequence are merged under the most common genes and DNA. These V and J calls are TCRdb output, not the study's own analysis. The sample profile shows about 62,000 distinct CDR3 sequences; less than 6% of them were found once. The ten top clones hold around 3.3% of the sample.

For unsorted PBMC libraries, 2 million PBMCs were used after storage in RNAlater at -80 degrees C until RNA extraction. The multiple sclerosis patients were enrolled in a US clinical protocol that used magnetic resonance imaging to evaluate disease progression. Peripheral blood underwent Ficoll-Hypaque density gradient centrifugation to isolate PBMCs, which were then cryopreserved in liquid nitrogen. The source material was PBMCs. This TCR came from a woman in her fifties or sixties with multiple sclerosis.

The CDR3 reads as follows: CASSRSKTSGVRHEQFF. Read as DNA, the sequence is TGTGCCAGCAGCCGATCGAAGACTAGCGGGGTCCGCCATGAGCAGTTCTTC. The chain is encoded by TRBV7-6 joined to TRBJ2-1, with TRBD2 identical over 11 junction bases. The CDR3, cysteine through phenylalanine, is 17 amino acids long. The retained sequence is limited to the CDR3, 51 bases, with the frame set at the first base. CDR1 and CDR2 were assigned from the germline V gene as SGHVS and FNYEAQ. Here V drops 5 bases and J drops 8 bases, and the junction holds 14 bases not matched to any gene.